This T cell receptor beta chain was captured in a study of T cells in Graves' hyperthyroidism and ophthalmopathy. The length of the CDR3 is 14 residues. The germline V gene has CDR1 SGHVS and CDR2 FNYEAQ. The V gene lost 5 bases and the J gene lost 6 bases, with 17 bases spanning the gap. This clonotype was detected ten times or more. RNA transcripts provided the source from which TCR beta CDR3 regions were amplified. Using the HTBI primer set, a first-round RT-PCR was run on the TCR CDR3. TCRdb reprocessed the multiplex PCR reads via MiXCR and lists one record per CDR3 protein. In the table there are hundreds of thousands of distinct CDR3 sequences, roughly 14% of which are singletons. Diagnosis relied on clinical symptoms, serum thyroxine and TRAb, thyroid ultrasound and orbital computed tomography.

The V gene is TRBV7-6, the J gene TRBJ2-7; TRBD1 is a possible D gene (5 bases). The sample was blood. The receptor's source is a woman in her 50s with Graves' ophthalmopathy. This CDR3 is CASSPLAGSGEQYF. For the CDR3, the DNA is TGTGCCAGCAGCCCACTGGCAGGGTCGGGCGAGCAGTACTTC.